This T cell receptor beta chain was captured in a study of control samples from healthy donors and cancer patients. Sequencing used immunoSEQ multiplex PCR; TCRdb keeps in-frame clones, though not all of them. The table includes about 86,000 clones, just under 95% detected once. V was trimmed by 4 bases and J by 2 bases, leaving 12 bases between them. The length of the CDR3 is 15 residues. Germline values: CDR1 LGHNA, CDR2 YNFKEQ. Specimen: blood. This clonotype was sampled from a woman younger than 30 in good health. The chain is built from TRBV4-2 and TRBJ1-3; weak D call: TRBD1 (5 bases). The CDR3 loop is CASSRGRDPGNTIYF. Here the CDR3 DNA reads TGTGCCAGCAGCCGTGGCCGGGACCCTGGAAACACCATATATTTT.